This paragraph covers one T cell receptor (beta chain) sequence. This clonotype is considered medium-sized (0.01 to 0.1%). This receptor's antigen is unknown. There are no base qualities to consult, and no much larger clone falls within one base. This entry is derived from a study of early T cells in non-severe SARS-CoV-2 infection (dated by TCRdb to 2020 to 2023). Regarding the complete study: TCR sequencing used bulk RNA from unsorted whole blood, so alpha and beta chains could not be paired. The paper's findings and limits, for the study overall: VDJdb matching was skewed toward anti-spike CD8 responses, so virus-specific expansions were likely underestimated and private and CD4 specificities were missed.

The library was prepared using 5' RACE. TCRdb names NextSeq 500 as the instrument used. The TCR library protocol attached unique molecular identifiers to individual cDNA molecules to correct for sequencing error and PCR bias. Both TCR alpha and beta chains were sequenced, and tight co-correlation was observed between alpha and beta sequence abundances in each sample. The authors processed their data as follows. Decombinator V4 was used to annotate TCR sequences for V gene, J gene and CDR3. TCRs were defined as expanded if a significant change between any two time points was detected under a Poisson model with p below 0.0001. TCR abundances were normalised to the total number of TCRs sequenced per sample and were expressed as counts per million. TRAV1-2 paired with TRAJ12, TRAJ20 or TRAJ33 defined MAIT TCRs, while TRAV10 paired with TRAJ18 defined iNKT TCRs. VDJdb, accessed on 1 November 2021, was searched for TCRs annotated for CMV, EBV and SARS-CoV-2, and TCRs annotated for more than one antigen were excluded. TCRdb took the public reads, trimmed them with fastp at Q25, ran MiXCR for clone calling and kept in-frame beta chains. For every CDR3 protein sequence, its rows merge into one entry that carries the most common genes and DNA. Here the V and J calls rest on TCRdb's processing, not on the authors' analysis. This sample has roughly 20,000 distinct CDR3 sequences in its table, and approximately 4.7% of those were observed once. The ten largest clonotypes hold roughly 6.3% of the sample.

V is pared back by 6 bases and J by 4 bases, with 18 bases lying between the germline termini. Its CDR3 holds 15 amino acids, cysteine through phenylalanine. Only the CDR3 part of the read is kept: 45 bases, read in frame from the first base. The study was a case-control design nested within a healthcare worker cohort in London, UK, with weekly nasopharyngeal swab PCR tests and blood sampling. Healthcare workers were enrolled in the week of the UK lockdown, from 23 to 31 March 2020, and were followed every week for up to roughly 16 weeks. Sequencing input: whole blood. The clonotype comes from an adult who was a healthcare worker with PCR-confirmed SARS-CoV-2 infection or an uninfected control (not recorded which). The chain employs TRBV12-3 or TRBV12-4 and TRBJ1-1, with no confident D gene call. The CDR3 is CASSKNHALGTEAFF. The DNA sequence is as follows: TGTGCCAGCAGCAAGAACCATGCGTTGGGCACTGAAGCTTTCTTT.